The 2 T cell receptor beta chains below all came from one sample that was sequenced in a study of T cells in localized non-small cell lung cancer. Assay used: immunoSEQ multiplex PCR; TCRdb lists only in-frame clones, some missing. This sample has 15,000 to 20,000 clones, with about 83% found just once. The sample was peripheral blood, taken before any cancer treatment. The receptors derive from a man aged 40-75 years with stage I lung adenocarcinoma.

The chain recombines TRBV19 with TRBJ2-7, with a possible D match to TRBD2 (5 bases). Germline loops: CDR1 LNHDA, CDR2 SQIVND (reference sequence). The CDR3 length is 14 residues. The V end was cut by 3 bases, the J end by 5 bases, with 14 bases between. Here the CDR3 DNA reads TGTGCCAGTAGTATCCCCGCCCTCGGGAACGAGCAGTACTTC. Translation: CASSIPALGNEQYF.

In nucleotides, the CDR3 is TGTGCCAGCAGTTCCTTAGGGCACGGGGAGCTGTTTTTT. It yields the protein CASSSLGHGELFF. The chain combines TRBV6-6 with TRBJ2-2, with D uncertain. This CDR3 is 13 amino acids long. V lost 4 bases and J 7 bases, leaving 10 bases between the germline ends. CDR1 and CDR2 (germline): MNHNY, SVGAGI (reference sequence).